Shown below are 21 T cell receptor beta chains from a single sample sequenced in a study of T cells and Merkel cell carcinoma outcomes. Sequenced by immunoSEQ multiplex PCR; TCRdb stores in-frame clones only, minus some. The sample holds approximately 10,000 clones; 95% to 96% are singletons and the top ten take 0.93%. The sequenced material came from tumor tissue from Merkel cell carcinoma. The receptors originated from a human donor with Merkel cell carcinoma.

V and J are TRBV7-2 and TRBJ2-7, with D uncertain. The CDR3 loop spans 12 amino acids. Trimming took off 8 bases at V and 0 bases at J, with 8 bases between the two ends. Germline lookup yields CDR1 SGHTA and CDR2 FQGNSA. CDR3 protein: CASGRNSYEQYF. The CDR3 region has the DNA TGTGCCAGCGGGCGGAACTCCTACGAGCAGTACTTC.

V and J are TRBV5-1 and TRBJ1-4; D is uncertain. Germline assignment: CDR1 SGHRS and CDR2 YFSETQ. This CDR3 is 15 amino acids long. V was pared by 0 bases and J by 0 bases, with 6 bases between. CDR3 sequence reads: CASSLAGTTNEKLFF. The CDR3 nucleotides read TGCGCCAGCAGCTTGGCGGGTACAACTAATGAAAAACTGTTTTTT.

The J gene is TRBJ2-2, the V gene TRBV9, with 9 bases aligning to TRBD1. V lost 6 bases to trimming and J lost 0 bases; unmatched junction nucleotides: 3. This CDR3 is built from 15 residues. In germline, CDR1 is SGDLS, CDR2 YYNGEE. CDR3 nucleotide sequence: TGTGCCAGCAACCGGGACAGGGCGAACACCGGGGAGCTGTTTTTT. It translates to CASNRDRANTGELFF.

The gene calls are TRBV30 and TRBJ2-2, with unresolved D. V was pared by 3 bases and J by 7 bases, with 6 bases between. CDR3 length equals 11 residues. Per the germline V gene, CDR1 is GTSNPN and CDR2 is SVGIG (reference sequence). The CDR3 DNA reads TGTGCCTGGAGGTGGGACGGGGAGCTGTTTTTT. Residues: CAWRWDGELFF. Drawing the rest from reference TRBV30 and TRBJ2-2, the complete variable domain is SQTIHQWPATLVQPVGSPLSLECTVEGTSNPNLYWYRQAAGRGLQLLFYSVGIGQISSEVPQNLSASRPQDRQFILSSKKLLLSDSGFYLCAWRWDGELFFGEGSRLTVL.

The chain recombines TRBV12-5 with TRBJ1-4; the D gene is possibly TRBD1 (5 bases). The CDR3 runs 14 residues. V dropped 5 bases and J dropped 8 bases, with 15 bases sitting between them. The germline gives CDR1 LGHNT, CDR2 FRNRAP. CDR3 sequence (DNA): TGTGCTAGTGGTCCGCTCGGGGCGGGAGAAAAACTGTTTTTT. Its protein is CASGPLGAGEKLFF.

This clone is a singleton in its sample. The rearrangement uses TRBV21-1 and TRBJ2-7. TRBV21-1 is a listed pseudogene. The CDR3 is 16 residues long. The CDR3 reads CASSKVSGPLYYEQYF. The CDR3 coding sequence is TGTGCCAGCAGCAAAGTTTCCGGGCCCCTTTACTACGAGCAGTACTTC.

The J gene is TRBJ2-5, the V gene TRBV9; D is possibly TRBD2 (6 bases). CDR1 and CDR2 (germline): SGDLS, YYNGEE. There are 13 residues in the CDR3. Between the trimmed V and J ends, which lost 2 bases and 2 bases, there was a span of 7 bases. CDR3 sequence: CASSVGGQETQYF. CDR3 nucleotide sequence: TGTGCCAGCAGCGTTGGAGGGCAAGAGACCCAGTACTTC. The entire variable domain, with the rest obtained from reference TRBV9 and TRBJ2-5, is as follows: DSGVTQTPKHLITATGQRVTLRCSPRSGDLSVYWYQQSLDQGLQFLIQYYNGEERAKGNILERFSAQQFPDLHSELNLSSLELGDSALYFCASSVGGQETQYFGPGTRLLVL.

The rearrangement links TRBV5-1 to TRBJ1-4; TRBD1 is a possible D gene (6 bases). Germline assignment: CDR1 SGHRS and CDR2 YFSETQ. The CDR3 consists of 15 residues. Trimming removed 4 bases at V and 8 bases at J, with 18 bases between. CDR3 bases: TGCGCCAGCAGCGACCCACAGGGCCGGGGGGAAAAACTGTTTTTT. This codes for CASSDPQGRGEKLFF.

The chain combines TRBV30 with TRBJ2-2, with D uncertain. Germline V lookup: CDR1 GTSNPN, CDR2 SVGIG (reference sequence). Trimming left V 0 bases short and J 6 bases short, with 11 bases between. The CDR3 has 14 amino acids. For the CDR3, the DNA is TGTGCCTGGAGTGTGTTGCAGGTCTCCGGGGAGCTGTTTTTT. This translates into CAWSVLQVSGELFF.

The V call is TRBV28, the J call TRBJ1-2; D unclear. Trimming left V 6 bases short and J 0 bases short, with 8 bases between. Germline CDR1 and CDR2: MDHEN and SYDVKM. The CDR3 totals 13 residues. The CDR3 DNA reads TGTGCCAGCAGCTCCGGGGCTAACTATGGCTACACCTTC. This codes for CASSSGANYGYTF.

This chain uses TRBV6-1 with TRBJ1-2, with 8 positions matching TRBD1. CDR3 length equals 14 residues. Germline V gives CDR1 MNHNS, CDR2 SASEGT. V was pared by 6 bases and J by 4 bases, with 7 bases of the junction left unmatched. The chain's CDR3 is CASSLGQDGYGYTF. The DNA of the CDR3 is TGTGCCAGCAGCCTGGGACAGGACGGCTATGGCTACACCTTC.

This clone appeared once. CDR3 in DNA: TGTGCCAGCAGCCCCCGGGGCAGGGGGGCAACTAATGAAAAACTGTTTTTT. This sequence encodes CASSPRGRGATNEKLFF. The rearrangement joins TRBV28 to TRBJ1-4; 7 bases are shared with TRBD1. Germline V gene lookup returns CDR1 MDHEN and CDR2 SYDVKM. With 6 bases clipped from V and 0 bases from J, the junction kept 10 bases outside the gene matches. The CDR3 runs 17 residues.

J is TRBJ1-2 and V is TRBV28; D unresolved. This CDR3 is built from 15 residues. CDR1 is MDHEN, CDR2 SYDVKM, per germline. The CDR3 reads CASCVGGGPIGGYTF. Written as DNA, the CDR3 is TGTGCTAGTTGTGTGGGTGGCGGGCCAATTGGGGGCTACACCTTC.

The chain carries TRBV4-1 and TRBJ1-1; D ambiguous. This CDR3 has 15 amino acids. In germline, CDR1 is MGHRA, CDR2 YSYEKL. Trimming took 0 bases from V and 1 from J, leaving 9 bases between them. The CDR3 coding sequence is TGCGCCAGCAGCCAAGATATTCGGGGGAACACTGAAGCTTTCTTT. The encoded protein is CASSQDIRGNTEAFF.

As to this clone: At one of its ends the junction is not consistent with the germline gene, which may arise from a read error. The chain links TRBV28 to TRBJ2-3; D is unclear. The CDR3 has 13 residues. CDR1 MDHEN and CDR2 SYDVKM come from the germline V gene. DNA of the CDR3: TGTACCAGCAGTGTCCTTATAGCAGATACGCAGTATTTT. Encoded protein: CTSSVLIADTQYF.

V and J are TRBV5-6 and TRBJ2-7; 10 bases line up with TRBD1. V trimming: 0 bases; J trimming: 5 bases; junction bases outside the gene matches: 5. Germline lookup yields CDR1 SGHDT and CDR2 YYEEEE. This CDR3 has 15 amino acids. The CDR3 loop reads CASSLGTGTGDEQYF. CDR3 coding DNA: TGTGCCAGCAGCTTGGGTACCGGGACAGGGGACGAGCAGTACTTC.

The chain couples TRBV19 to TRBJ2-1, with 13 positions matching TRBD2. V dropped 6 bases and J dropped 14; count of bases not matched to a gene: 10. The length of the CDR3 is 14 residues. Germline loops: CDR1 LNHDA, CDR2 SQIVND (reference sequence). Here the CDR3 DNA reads TGTGCCAGTAGAAACGGACTAGCGGGAGAGAATAAGTTCTTC. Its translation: CASRNGLAGENKFF.

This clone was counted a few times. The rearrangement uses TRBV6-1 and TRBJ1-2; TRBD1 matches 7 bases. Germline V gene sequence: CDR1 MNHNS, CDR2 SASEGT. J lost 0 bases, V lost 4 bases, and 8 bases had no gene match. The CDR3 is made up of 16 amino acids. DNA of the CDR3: TGTGCCAGCAGTGTTTTACGGGACAGTCCTAACTATGGCTACACCTTC. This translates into CASSVLRDSPNYGYTF.

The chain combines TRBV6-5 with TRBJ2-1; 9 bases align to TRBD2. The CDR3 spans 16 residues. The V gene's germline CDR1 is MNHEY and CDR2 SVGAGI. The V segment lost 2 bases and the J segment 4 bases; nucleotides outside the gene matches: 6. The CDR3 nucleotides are TGTGCCAGCAGTTACGGTGGTAGCGGGGGTTACAATGAGCAGTTCTTC. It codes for CASSYGGSGGYNEQFF.

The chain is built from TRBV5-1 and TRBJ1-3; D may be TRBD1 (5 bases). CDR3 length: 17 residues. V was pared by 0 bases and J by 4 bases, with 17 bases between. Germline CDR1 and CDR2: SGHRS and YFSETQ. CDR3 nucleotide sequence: TGCGCCAGCAGCTTGGCCTCGCTCCGGGACTCCGGAAACACCATATATTTT. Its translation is CASSLASLRDSGNTIYF.

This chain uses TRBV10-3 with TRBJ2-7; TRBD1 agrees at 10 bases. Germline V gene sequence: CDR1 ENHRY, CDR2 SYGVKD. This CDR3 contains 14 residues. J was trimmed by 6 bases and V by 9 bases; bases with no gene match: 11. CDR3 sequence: CAMTPGQGTGEQYF. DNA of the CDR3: TGTGCCATGACACCGGGACAGGGGACGGGCGAGCAGTACTTC.